This T cell receptor beta chain was sequenced for a study of cytomegalovirus exposure and HLA in healthy donors (dated by TCRdb to between 2016 and 2019). Describing the broader study: In an earlier analysis of approximately 500 of the donors, around 300 Gb of sequence data and 100 million or so unique TCR beta sequences from about 179 million T cells were reported. An earlier analysis of some 500 of the donors used high-throughput TCR beta sequencing to judge whether each TCR beta V gene segment behaved as functional or pseudogenic. The study combined high-throughput TCR immunosequencing, statistical association of individual TCRs with disease status, and machine learning to predict cytomegalovirus infection status. Four to six DR-DQ haplotypes were handled as single units for association and clustering because linkage in the cohort was strong. A later analysis re-examined previously published TCR beta repertoires from roughly 720 donors and added high-resolution HLA genotyping to investigate patterns of TCR occurrence. A later genetic analysis used genome-wide SNP genotypes for about 60% of the roughly 700 donors, treating that subset as a discovery cohort. The later analysis used no new phenotypic data to find candidate immune exposures, relying instead on TCR beta sequences and their occurrence across donors. The aim of the study was to test whether cataloging public T cell receptors could identify signatures of past pathogen exposure. Among around 400 genotyped donors of the cohort, an average of around 220,000 unique TCR beta nucleotide sequences was sequenced per donor, of which approximately 19% were non-productive. Every discovery cohort repertoire had been produced on one sequencing platform. The study profiled the T cell repertoires of around 700 subjects by immunosequencing and related them to cytomegalovirus serostatus. The number of typed donors differed by locus: roughly 620-640 for A, B, C, DRB1 and DQB1; 522 for DQA1; 606 for DPA1; and about 450 for DPB1. Along with the approximately 700-subject first cohort, a separate validation cohort of 120 different subjects was used. HLA typing included class I and class II loci at four-digit resolution. Alongside the repertoire data, information on donor age, sex, ethnicity and CMV serostatus was compiled. Of the 300 to 450 genotyped donors, approximately 80% fell in the genetic ancestry cluster associated with self-reported Caucasian donors. An early release covering approximately 600 HLA-typed donors comprised 250 to 350 gigabases of sequencing data and 85 million to 100 million unique TCR sequences. What the study reported, not specific to this receptor: Across donors, most TCR sequences were observed very rarely, whereas some public TCRs were present in many individuals. A later analysis associated 15,000 or so TCR beta sequences with specific HLA alleles at a false discovery rate of 0.05. A later analysis found that HLA-associated TCR beta chains were more clonally expanded and had lower generation probabilities than equally common non-associated chains. HLA typing was unavailable for some donors at each locus, so association tests used only the typed subset. According to a later analysis, most CMV-associated TCR beta chains appeared to be HLA-restricted, and the HLA associations seemed to be driven largely by CMV exposure. Some IMGT-functional V segments, including TRBV6-2 and TRBV6-3, could not be distinguished by the 87-base-pair reads and were therefore excluded. A later analysis found that TCR association rates varied across HLA loci, with DRB1 alleles showing the most associated TCRs and HLA-C alleles the fewest. The authors suggested that the approach could potentially be generalized to other disease states and immunological phenotypes. Only TCR beta chains were sequenced in this cohort, and the absence of alpha or paired-chain data limited detectable features. Strong co-occurrence of HLA alleles, especially DR and DQ, made assigning TCR associations to individual alleles difficult. The study listed 150 to 200 TCR beta chains as associated with cytomegalovirus. A later analysis reported that several top co-occurrence clusters appeared linked to parvovirus B19, influenza, CMV and Epstein-Barr virus. A further reported finding was that TCR beta sequences accurately predicted the HLA-A and HLA-B alleles for most subjects in the first cohort. Cytomegalovirus status was reported to be diagnosed by the classifier with high specificity and sensitivity in both the original and validation cohorts. In an earlier analysis of under 600 of the donors, most TCR beta V segments were observed in productive rearrangements about 87% or about 30% of the time, broadly matching IMGT annotations. Because counts were too low, roughly 16 rarely observed V segments, including chromosome 9 orphons, were excluded from the earlier analysis of a few hundred of the donors. A later genetic analysis associated a missense DCLRE1C variant with V-gene and J-gene trimming of TCR beta chains, and an independent cohort replicated the association. Presence/absence analyses assumed roughly uniform sequencing depth across donors, an assumption that may not hold. A few of the identified cytomegalovirus-associated TCR beta chains were confirmed in vitro to be specific for cytomegalovirus antigens. The only immune exposure information available for the cohort was CMV serostatus. The sequencing pipeline was judged likely to have produced a cluster of highly shared sequence variants as a technical artifact. Linkage disequilibrium might explain the correlated functional status among segregating V segments, but an unknown experimental factor could not be ruled out. A later genetic analysis reported fewer N-insertions in productive TCRs among donors in an Asian-associated ancestry cluster than the roughly 620-donor mean.

The CDR3 holds 17 amino acids from the cysteine to the phenylalanine. The only DNA kept is the CDR3, 51 bases in frame from the first base. CDR1 and CDR2 were assigned from the germline V gene as MDHEN and SYDVKM. V is cut back by 5 bases and J by 2 bases, with 15 bases in the junction unmatched. In total, 630 or so healthy bone marrow donors made up the cohort. All cohort members were sampled while nominally healthy, although unrecorded immune exposures were likely present. The donor was CMV seronegative and was included in the group of a few hundred seronegative cohort members. Each donor provided a peripheral blood sample, and peripheral blood mononuclear cells were used for TCR beta sequencing. The Qiagen DNeasy Blood Extraction Kit was used to extract genomic DNA from the blood cell samples. Library creation used the immunoSEQ multiplex PCR assay. For the multiplex PCR, a mixture combining 60 forward primers for TCR Vbeta segments and 13 reverse primers for TCR Jbeta segments was used. The CDR3 region of rearranged TCR beta genes was amplified from genomic DNA with a multiplex PCR assay. The Illumina HiSeq System was used to sequence the amplified TCR beta libraries as 87-base-pair reads. Concerning the study's data processing: In a later analysis, tens of millions of unique TCR beta chains were counted across the 690 or so repertoires, and about 10 million of these chains were shared by at least two donors. Raw reads were error-corrected and collapsed into unique sequences by a nearest-neighbor algorithm in which closely related sequences were merged to remove PCR and sequencing errors. To assign V, D and J gene segments, CDR3 sequences were aligned to IMGT reference sequences. For a sequence to be retained, a match of at least six nucleotides to both a V gene segment and a J gene segment was required. A rearrangement counted as productive if the CDR3 had no stop codons and remained in frame with V and J, and every other rearrangement counted as non-productive. Following IMGT convention, CDR3 was defined as the stretch from the second conserved V-encoded cysteine up to the conserved J-encoded phenylalanine. Sequences without an unambiguous match to a single V gene segment were excluded from the earlier analysis of about 640 of the donors. An earlier analysis of a few hundred of the donors called V segments functional above 56.7% productive rearrangements and segregating when the between-donor standard deviation exceeded 5%. A statistical classification framework was built to diagnose cytomegalovirus status from the catalog of TCR beta chain sequences. In a later analysis, TCR nucleotide sequences were compared against IMGT/GENE-DB human TR gene sequences so that V and J genes could be assigned. A later analysis assigned CDR3 sequences and most-parsimonious VDJ recombination scenarios with the TCRdist pipeline. In a later analysis, each TCR beta chain was defined by its CDR3 amino acid sequence together with its V-gene family, and reads lacking a unique V-gene family were excluded. As a way to deal with suspected cross-contamination and a sequencing artifact, a later analysis dropped approximately 590 nucleotide sequences that were highly shared and had low generation probability. In a later analysis, a clonal expansion index was calculated for each public chain from normalized within-repertoire ranks of inferred template counts. Generation probabilities in a later analysis came from a VDJ recombination model fitted to out-of-frame rearrangements, and those results were checked against IGoR. Hypergeometric tests were used in a later analysis to score TCR-TCR, TCR-HLA and TCR-CMV co-occurrence, with a repertoire-size bias correction applied to the TCR pairs. In a later analysis, false discovery rates were estimated by permuting HLA or CMV assignments 20 times. In a later analysis, co-occurring TCRs were grouped using DBSCAN, with TCRdist sequence similarity added in when clustering inside HLA-allele-positive subsets. Co-occurrence clustering excluded repertoires with fewer than 30,000 or more than 120,000 public chains, plus five with anomalous nucleotide sharing. TCRdb holds this immuneACCESS table with in-frame rearrangements only. Some clones are missing; in checked studies, unresolved V genes explain under half, and the rest has no known cause. V, J and clone size reflect that table, while D and trimming were determined from the DNA. The sample table shows 100,000 to 150,000 clones, and about 83% are seen once. In total, the top ten clones hold about 3.4% of the sample.

As regards this clone: Its antigen remains unidentified. No much larger clone is present one base from it, and per-base qualities are unavailable.

Sequenced sample: PBMCs. The rearranged segments are TRBV28 and TRBJ2-7; the central 7 bases match TRBD1. The source is a young man in good health and CMV-seronegative. The CDR3 protein sequence reads: CASSTQSGTAKAYEQYF. The nucleotide sequence is TGTGCCAGCAGTACACAGTCTGGGACAGCTAAAGCCTACGAGCAGTACTTC.